One sample yielded the 5 T cell receptor beta chains listed below, sequenced in a study of blood T cell repertoires in COVID-19. Clones were read by immunoSEQ multiplex PCR, and TCRdb kept only the in-frame ones, dropping some. The sample lists 200,000 to 250,000 clones, around 84% seen once, with under 9% in the top ten. Sequencing input: peripheral blood. Receptor source: a woman in her 70s with active or convalescent COVID-19.

The chain has TRBV5-1 and TRBJ2-2; 8 nucleotides line up with TRBD2. The CDR3 length is 18 residues. CDR1 is SGHRS and CDR2 is YFSETQ in the germline V gene. V lost 0 bases and J lost 1; bases outside the gene matches: 8. The CDR3 is CASSLDPAGAMNTGELFF. CDR3 coding DNA: TGCGCCAGCAGCTTGGATCCAGCGGGGGCGATGAACACCGGGGAGCTGTTTTTT.

CDR3 region: CASREQSNTEAFF. CDR3 DNA sequence: TGTGCCAGCAGGGAACAGTCGAACACTGAAGCTTTCTTT. The chain uses TRBV7-2 and TRBJ1-1; no clear D gene. Trimming removed 6 bases from V and 1 base from J, with 9 bases in between. This CDR3 has 13 residues. Germline CDR1 is SGHTA and CDR2 is FQGNSA.

The V gene is TRBV5-1, the J gene TRBJ1-4; a possible D gene is TRBD1 (5 bases). Trimming took 2 bases from V and 8 from J, leaving 10 bases between them. The germline V gene encodes CDR1 SGHRS and CDR2 YFSETQ. The length of the CDR3 is 13 residues. CDR3 DNA sequence: TGCGCCAGCAGCTTCGACAGCGCCGAAAAACTGTTTTTT. Its translation: CASSFDSAEKLFF.

The chain joins TRBV7-9 to TRBJ1-5, with TRBD1 as a possible D gene (5 bases). Per germline, CDR1 SEHNR and CDR2 FQNEAQ (reference sequence). V was cut by 4 bases and J by 6 bases, with 13 bases left in between. There are 14 residues in the CDR3. CDR3 DNA: TGTGCCAGCAGCTCCGGGGGGGAAAGTCAGCCCCAGCATTTT. It yields the protein CASSSGGESQPQHF.

The rearrangement joins TRBV9 to TRBJ1-2; no clear D. Germline CDR1 and CDR2: SGDLS and YYNGEE. The CDR3 has 11 residues. The germline V and J ends were trimmed by 3 bases and 8 bases, with 8 bases remaining between them. The CDR3 sequence is CASSGSGGYTF. As DNA, the CDR3 is TGTGCCAGCAGCGGCTCCGGGGGCTACACCTTC.